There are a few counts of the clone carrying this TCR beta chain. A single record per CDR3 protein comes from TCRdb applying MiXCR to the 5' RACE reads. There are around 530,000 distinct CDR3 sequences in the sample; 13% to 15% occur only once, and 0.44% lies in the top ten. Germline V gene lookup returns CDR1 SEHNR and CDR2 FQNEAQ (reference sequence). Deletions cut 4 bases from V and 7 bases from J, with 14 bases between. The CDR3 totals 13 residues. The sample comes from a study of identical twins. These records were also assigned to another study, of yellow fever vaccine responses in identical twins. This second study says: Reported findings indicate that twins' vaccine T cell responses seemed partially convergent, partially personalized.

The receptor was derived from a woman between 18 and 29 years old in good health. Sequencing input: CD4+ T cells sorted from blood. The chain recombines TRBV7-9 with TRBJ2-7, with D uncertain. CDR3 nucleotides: TGTGCCAGCAGCTCCCGGGCCTGGGGAGAGCAGTACGTC. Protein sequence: CASSSRAWGEQYV.